This T cell receptor beta chain was documented in a study of T cells in Graves' hyperthyroidism and ophthalmopathy. Study in general: Blood from the periphery was taken at initial diagnosis, before any treatment. Study outcomes and limitations: Most thyroid clonotypes expanded above 0.001 were also detected in blood.

The CDR3 extends over 14 amino acids. V lost 1 base, J lost 4 bases, and 8 bases lay in between. RNA transcripts yielded amplified TCR beta CDR3 regions. The primer set for the first-round RT-PCR of the TCR CDR3 was HTBI. TCRdb itself ran the multiplex PCR reads through MiXCR, one entry per CDR3 protein. The profile shows 600,000 or so distinct CDR3 sequences, around 15% of them singletons. There are a few counts of this clonotype. Its antigen is undetermined. Source material: blood. The chain is built from TRBV12-3 or TRBV12-4 and TRBJ1-5; D is uncertain. The receptor was derived from a woman in her forties or fifties with Graves' ophthalmopathy. The CDR3 is CASSLESPNQPQHF. The CDR3 bases are TGTGCCAGCAGTTTAGAAAGCCCTAATCAGCCCCAGCATTTT.